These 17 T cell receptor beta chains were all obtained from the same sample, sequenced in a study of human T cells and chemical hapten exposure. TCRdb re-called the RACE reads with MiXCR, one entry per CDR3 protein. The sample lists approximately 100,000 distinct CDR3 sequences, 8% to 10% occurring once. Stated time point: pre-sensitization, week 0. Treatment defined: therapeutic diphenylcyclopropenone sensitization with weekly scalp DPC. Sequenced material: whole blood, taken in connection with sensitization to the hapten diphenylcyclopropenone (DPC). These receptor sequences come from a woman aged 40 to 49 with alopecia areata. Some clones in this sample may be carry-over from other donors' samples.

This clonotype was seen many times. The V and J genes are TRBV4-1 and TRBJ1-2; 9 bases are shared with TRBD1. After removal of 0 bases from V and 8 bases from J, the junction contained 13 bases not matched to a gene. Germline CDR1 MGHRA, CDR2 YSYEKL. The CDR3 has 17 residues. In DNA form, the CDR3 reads TGCGCCAGCAGCCAAGAATCGGGACAGGGAGGTGTTGGGGGCTACACCTTC. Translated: CASSQESGQGGVGGYTF.

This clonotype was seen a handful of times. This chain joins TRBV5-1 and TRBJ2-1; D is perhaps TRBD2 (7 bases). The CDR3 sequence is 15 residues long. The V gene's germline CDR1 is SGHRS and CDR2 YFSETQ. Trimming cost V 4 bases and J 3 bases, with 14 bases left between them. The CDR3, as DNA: TGCGCCAGCAGCCCACTAGGGGGGGGCTACAATGAGCAGTTCTTC. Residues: CASSPLGGGYNEQFF.

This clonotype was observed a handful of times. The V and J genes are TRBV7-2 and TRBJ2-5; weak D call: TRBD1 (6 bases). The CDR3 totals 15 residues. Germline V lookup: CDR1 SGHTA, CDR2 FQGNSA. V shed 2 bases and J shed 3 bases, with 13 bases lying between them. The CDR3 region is CASSLQGSPEETQYF. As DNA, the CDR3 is TGTGCCAGCAGCTTACAGGGGTCGCCAGAAGAGACCCAGTACTTC.

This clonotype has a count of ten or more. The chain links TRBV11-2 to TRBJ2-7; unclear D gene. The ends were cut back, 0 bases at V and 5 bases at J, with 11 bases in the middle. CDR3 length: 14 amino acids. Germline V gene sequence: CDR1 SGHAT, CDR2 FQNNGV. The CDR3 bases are TGTGCCAGCAGCTTAGAGGTAGGGCTGCACGAGCAGTACTTC. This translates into CASSLEVGLHEQYF. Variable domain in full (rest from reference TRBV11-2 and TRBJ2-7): EAGVAQSPRYKIIEKRQSVAFWCNPISGHATLYWYQQILGQGPKLLIQFQNNGVVDDSQLPKDRFSAERLKGVDSTLKIQPAKLEDSAVYLCASSLEVGLHEQYFGPGTRLTVT.

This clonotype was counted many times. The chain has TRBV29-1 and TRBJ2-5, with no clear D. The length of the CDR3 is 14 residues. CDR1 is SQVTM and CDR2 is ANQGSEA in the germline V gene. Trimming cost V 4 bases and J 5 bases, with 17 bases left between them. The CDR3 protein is CSVGARMRRETQYF. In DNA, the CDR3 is TGCAGCGTTGGGGCCCGGATGAGGCGGGAGACCCAGTACTTC.

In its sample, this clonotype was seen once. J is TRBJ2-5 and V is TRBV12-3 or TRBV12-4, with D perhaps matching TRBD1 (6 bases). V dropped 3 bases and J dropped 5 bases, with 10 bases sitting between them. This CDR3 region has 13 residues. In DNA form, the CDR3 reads TGTGCCAGCAGTTTCTACAGGGCCGAGACCCAGTACTTC. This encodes CASSFYRAETQYF.

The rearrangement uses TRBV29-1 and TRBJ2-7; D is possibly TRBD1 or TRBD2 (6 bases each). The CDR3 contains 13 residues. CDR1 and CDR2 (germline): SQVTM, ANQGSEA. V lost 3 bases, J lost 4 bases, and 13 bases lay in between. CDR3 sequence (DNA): TGCAGCGTTGAGTTCCGGGGGCTTTACGAGCAGTACTTC. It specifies CSVEFRGLYEQYF.

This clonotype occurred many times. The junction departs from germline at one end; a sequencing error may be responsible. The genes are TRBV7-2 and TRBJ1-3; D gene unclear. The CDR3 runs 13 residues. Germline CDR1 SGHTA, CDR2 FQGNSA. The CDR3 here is CASSQTSENTIYF. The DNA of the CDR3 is TGTGCCAGCAGTCAAACCTCTGAAAACACCATATATTTT.

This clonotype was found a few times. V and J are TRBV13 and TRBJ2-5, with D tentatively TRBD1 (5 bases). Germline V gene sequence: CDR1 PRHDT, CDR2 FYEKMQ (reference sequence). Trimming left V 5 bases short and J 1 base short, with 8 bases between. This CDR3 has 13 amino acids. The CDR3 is CASSQGVQETQYF. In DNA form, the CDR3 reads TGTGCCAGCAGCCAAGGGGTCCAAGAGACCCAGTACTTC.

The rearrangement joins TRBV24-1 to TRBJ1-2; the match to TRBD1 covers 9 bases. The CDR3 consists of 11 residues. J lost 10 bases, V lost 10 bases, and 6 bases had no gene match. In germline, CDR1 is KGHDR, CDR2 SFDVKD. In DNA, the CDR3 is TGTGCCACGGCGGGACAGGGCCACTACACCTTC. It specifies CATAGQGHYTF.

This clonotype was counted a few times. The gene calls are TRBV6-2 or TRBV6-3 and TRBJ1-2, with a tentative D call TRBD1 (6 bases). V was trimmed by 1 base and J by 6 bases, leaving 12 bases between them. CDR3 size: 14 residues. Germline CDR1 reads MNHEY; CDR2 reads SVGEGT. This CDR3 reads CASSYWEKGDGYTF. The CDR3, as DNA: TGTGCCAGCAGTTACTGGGAAAAGGGGGATGGCTACACCTTC.

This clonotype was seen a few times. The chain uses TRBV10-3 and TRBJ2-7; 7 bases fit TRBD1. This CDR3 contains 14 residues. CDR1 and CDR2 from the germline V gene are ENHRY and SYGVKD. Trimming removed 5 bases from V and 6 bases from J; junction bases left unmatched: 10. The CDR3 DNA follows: TGTGCCATCAGTCTCACAGGGGATGGGGGCGAGCAGTACTTC. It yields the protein CAISLTGDGGEQYF.

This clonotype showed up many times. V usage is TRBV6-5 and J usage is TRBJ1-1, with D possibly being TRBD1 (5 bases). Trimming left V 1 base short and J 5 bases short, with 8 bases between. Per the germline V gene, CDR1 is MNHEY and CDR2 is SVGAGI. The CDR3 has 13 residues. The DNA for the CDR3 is TGTGCCAGCAGTTACTTCGGGGGGACTGAAGCTTTCTTT. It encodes CASSYFGGTEAFF.

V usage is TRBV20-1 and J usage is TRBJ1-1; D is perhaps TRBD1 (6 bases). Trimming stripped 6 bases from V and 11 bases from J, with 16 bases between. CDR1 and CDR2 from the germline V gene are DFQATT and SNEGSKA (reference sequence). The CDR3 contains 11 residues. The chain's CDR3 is CSATDRLGAFF. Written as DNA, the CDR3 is TGCAGTGCAACCGACAGGTTGGGGGCTTTCTTT.

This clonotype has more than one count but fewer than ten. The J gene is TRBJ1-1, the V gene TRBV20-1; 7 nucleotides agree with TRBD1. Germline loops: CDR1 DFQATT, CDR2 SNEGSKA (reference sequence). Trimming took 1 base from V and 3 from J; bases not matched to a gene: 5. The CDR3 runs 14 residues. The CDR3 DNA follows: TGCAGTGCTAGAGTGACAGGGTCGGACACTGAAGCTTTCTTT. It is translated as CSARVTGSDTEAFF.

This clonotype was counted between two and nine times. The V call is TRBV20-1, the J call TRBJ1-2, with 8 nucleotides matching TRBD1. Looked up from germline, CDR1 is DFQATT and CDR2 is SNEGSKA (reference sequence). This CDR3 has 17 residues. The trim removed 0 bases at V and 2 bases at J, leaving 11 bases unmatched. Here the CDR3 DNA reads TGCAGTGCTAGAGATCCTAGGGCAGGGGGCAGAAACTATGGCTACACCTTC. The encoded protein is CSARDPRAGGRNYGYTF.

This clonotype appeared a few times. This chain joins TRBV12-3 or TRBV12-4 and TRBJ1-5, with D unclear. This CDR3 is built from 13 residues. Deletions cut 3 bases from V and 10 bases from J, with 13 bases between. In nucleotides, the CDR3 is TGTGCCAGCAGTTTGGGCCACTTTGGACCCCAGCATTTT. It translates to CASSLGHFGPQHF.